A single sample is the source of the 21 T cell receptor beta chains below, sequenced in a study of regulatory T cells in long-lasting Graves disease. Construction of TCR beta libraries relied on iRepertoire HTBI primers and on Arm-PCR targeting CDR3 regions. TCRdb re-called the multiplex PCR reads through MiXCR, storing one row per CDR3 protein. The sample records 250,000 to 300,000 distinct CDR3 sequences, about 20% being singletons. Time point described: newly diagnosed GD, antithyroid drugs for less than 3 months. After RNA was extracted from PBMCs, the TCR library was made from it. The same sample was also used in a study of T cells in Graves' hyperthyroidism and ophthalmopathy.

This sample comprised peripheral blood mononuclear cells (PBMCs), obtained at new diagnosis, from a patient treated with antithyroid drugs. The receptors here all came from a woman aged 30 to 39 with Graves disease.

Ten or more counts support this clonotype. The chain uses TRBV11-2 and TRBJ1-5, with TRBD1 matching over 9 bases. CDR3 size: 16 residues. Germline V CDR1 and CDR2: SGHAT, FQNNGV. The V gene end was trimmed by 5 bases and the J gene end by 7 bases; junction bases not matched to a gene: 12. In nucleotides, the CDR3 is TGTGCCAGCAGCGGAGGGGGACAGGGAAAGGTCCAGCCCCAGCATTTT. Translation: CASSGGGQGKVQPQHF.

This clonotype came up many times. This rearrangement joins TRBV12-3 or TRBV12-4 to TRBJ2-7; TRBD1 matches at 9 bases. This CDR3 contains 17 residues. With V trimmed by 0 bases and J by 7 bases, 13 bases remained unmatched. This CDR3 is CASSLAAGPDRGGEQYF. The CDR3 DNA follows: TGTGCCAGCAGTTTAGCGGCGGGCCCGGACAGGGGAGGGGAGCAGTACTTC.

This clonotype was observed once. One base separates it from a far larger clone, so it is likely a read error. The chain uses TRBV5-5 and TRBJ2-3, with D unclear. The J call is doubtful: the DNA matches TRBJ1-5 better. CDR3 size: 14 residues. Looked up from germline, CDR1 is SGHKS and CDR2 is YYEKEE (reference sequence). The CDR3 DNA follows: TGCGCCAGCAGCCCGAGGTCCCAGTTGGATACGCAGCATTTT. It yields the protein CASSPRSQLDTQHF.

This clonotype has a count of ten or more. The chain recombines TRBV20-1 with TRBJ2-2, with D maybe TRBD1 (7 bases). CDR1 is DFQATT and CDR2 is SNEGSKA in the germline V gene (reference sequence). The CDR3 runs to 16 residues. Trimming removed 0 bases at V and 1 base at J, with 12 bases between. This CDR3 reads CSARDRGVGNTGELFF. CDR3 nucleotides: TGCAGTGCTAGAGACAGGGGGGTGGGGAACACCGGGGAGCTGTTTTTT.

The rearrangement joins TRBV4-2 to TRBJ2-1; TRBD2 agrees at 9 bases. This CDR3 spans 13 amino acids. From germline, CDR1 is LGHNA and CDR2 YNFKEQ. The trim removed 3 bases at V and 10 bases at J, leaving 4 bases unmatched. The CDR3 nucleotides read TGTGCCAGCAGCCATACAGCGGGGGGAGAGCAGTTCTTC. Amino acid sequence: CASSHTAGGEQFF.

Ten or more counts support this clonotype. J is TRBJ1-1 and V is TRBV3-1, with D unclear. The germline V and J ends were trimmed by 0 bases and 7 bases, with 6 bases remaining between them. This CDR3 spans 12 amino acids. In germline, CDR1 is LGHDT, CDR2 YNNKEL (reference sequence). CDR3 in amino acids: CASSQEWGEAFF. The CDR3 region has the DNA TGTGCCAGCAGCCAAGAGTGGGGTGAAGCTTTCTTT.

Ten or more counts support this clonotype. This chain connects TRBV9 to TRBJ1-3, with D unresolved. Trimming removed 0 bases from V and 4 bases from J, with 11 bases in between. CDR1 and CDR2 (germline): SGDLS, YYNGEE. The CDR3 extends over 15 amino acids. For the CDR3, the DNA is TGTGCCAGCAGCGTAGAGTCCGGCCAGGGAAACACCATATATTTT. Amino acids: CASSVESGQGNTIYF. The whole variable domain, filled in from reference TRBV9 and TRBJ1-3, reads DSGVTQTPKHLITATGQRVTLRCSPRSGDLSVYWYQQSLDQGLQFLIQYYNGEERAKGNILERFSAQQFPDLHSELNLSSLELGDSALYFCASSVESGQGNTIYFGEGSWLTVV.

This clonotype appeared a few times. This sequence joins TRBV9 and TRBJ2-6; no reliable D call. The length of the CDR3 is 15 residues. Trimming left V 0 bases short and J 0 bases short, with 4 bases between. Per the germline V gene, CDR1 is SGDLS and CDR2 is YYNGEE. CDR3 sequence reads: CASSVGGSGANVLTF. CDR3 in DNA: TGTGCCAGCAGCGTAGGGGGCTCTGGGGCCAACGTCCTGACTTTC. The variable domain in full, with the rest retrieved from reference TRBV9 and TRBJ2-6, is DSGVTQTPKHLITATGQRVTLRCSPRSGDLSVYWYQQSLDQGLQFLIQYYNGEERAKGNILERFSAQQFPDLHSELNLSSLELGDSALYFCASSVGGSGANVLTFGAGSRLTVL.

This clonotype was observed at least ten times. This chain uses TRBV4-1 with TRBJ1-1; no clear D. Deletions cut 0 bases from V and 2 bases from J, with 7 bases between. The germline gives CDR1 MGHRA, CDR2 YSYEKL. This CDR3 region has 14 residues. Written as DNA, the CDR3 is TGCGCCAGCAGCCAAGATCCGGAAAACACTGAAGCTTTCTTT. Encoded protein: CASSQDPENTEAFF.

This clonotype showed up just a few times. This sequence may be a read error, since a much larger clone differs from it by one base. This chain connects TRBV6-1 to TRBJ1-5; D is perhaps TRBD1 (6 bases). The ends were cut back, 8 bases at V and 1 base at J, with 15 bases in the middle. The CDR3 covers 15 residues. Germline assignment: CDR1 MNHNS and CDR2 SASEGT. CDR3 sequence (DNA): TGTGCCAGCCGACGACAGGACGAAAGCAATCAGCCCCAGCATTTT. Translation: CASRRQDESNQPQHF.

This clonotype was seen more than once but under ten times. This sequence joins TRBV20-1 and TRBJ2-3; TRBD1 aligns across 7 bases. The V segment lost 1 base and the J segment 0 bases; nucleotides outside the gene matches: 4. The length of the CDR3 is 15 residues. Germline assignment: CDR1 DFQATT and CDR2 SNEGSKA (reference sequence). CDR3 region: CSARGTGPSTDTQYF. The CDR3 DNA sequence: TGCAGTGCTAGAGGGACAGGACCTAGCACAGATACGCAGTATTTT.

The table lists this clonotype with many counts. The chain uses TRBV14 and TRBJ1-1; a possible D gene is TRBD1 (6 bases). Per the germline V gene, CDR1 is SGHDN and CDR2 is FVKESK. CDR3 length: 13 residues. V dropped 5 bases and J dropped 1 base, with 8 bases sitting between them. The CDR3, as DNA: TGTGCCAGCAGCTGGGACAAGAACACTGAAGCTTTCTTT. Protein sequence: CASSWDKNTEAFF. Using reference TRBV14 and TRBJ1-1 for the parts outside the CDR3, the full variable domain is EAGVTQFPSHSVIEKGQTVTLRCDPISGHDNLYWYRRVMGKEIKFLLHFVKESKQDESGMPNNRFLAERTGGTYSTLKVQPAELEDSGVYFCASSWDKNTEAFFGQGTRLTVV.

Many counts were recorded for this clonotype. DNA for the CDR3: TGCAGCGTCCTGACAGGCCTCGTGACCGATACGCAGTATTTT. It codes for CSVLTGLVTDTQYF. The chain links TRBV29-1 to TRBJ2-3; D is perhaps TRBD1 (6 bases). Trimming took off 6 bases at V and 6 bases at J, with 19 bases between the two ends. Germline V gives CDR1 SQVTM, CDR2 ANQGSEA. The CDR3 has 14 amino acids.

This clonotype was recorded at least ten times. The chain employs TRBV11-2 and TRBJ2-5; D not certain. The V and J ends lost 3 bases and 7 bases respectively, with 9 bases between them. The CDR3 has 12 residues. Germline assignment: CDR1 SGHAT and CDR2 FQNNGV. CDR3 protein: CASSFTDGTQYF. The CDR3 nucleotides are TGTGCCAGCAGCTTTACGGATGGGACCCAGTACTTC.

This clonotype was counted ten times or more. The gene calls are TRBV4-1 and TRBJ1-2, with TRBD1 as a possible D gene (6 bases). In germline, CDR1 is MGHRA, CDR2 YSYEKL. V shed 1 base and J shed 6 bases, with 9 bases lying between them. This CDR3 is 13 amino acids long. The CDR3 here is CASSQAGHDGYTF. The CDR3 bases are TGCGCCAGCAGCCAAGCGGGACACGATGGCTACACCTTC.

This clonotype has at least ten counts. This CDR3 reads CSASDTRFGEQFF. CDR3 coding DNA: TGCAGTGCTAGTGACACTAGATTTGGTGAGCAGTTCTTC. V usage is TRBV20-1 and J usage is TRBJ2-1; TRBD2 is a possible D gene (5 bases). CDR1 and CDR2 from the germline V gene are DFQATT and SNEGSKA (reference sequence). Trimming left V 3 bases short and J 9 bases short, with 15 bases between. The CDR3 covers 13 residues.

The sample holds many counts of this clonotype. The chain uses TRBV11-2 and TRBJ2-3, with 7 bases fitting TRBD2. V dropped 4 bases and J dropped 1; count of bases not matched to a gene: 8. Germline CDR1 and CDR2: SGHAT and FQNNGV. CDR3 length: 16 amino acids. This CDR3 is CASSYRGGAGTDTQYF. The CDR3 bases are TGTGCCAGCAGCTACCGGGGAGGGGCTGGCACAGATACGCAGTATTTT.

V and J are TRBV6-1 and TRBJ1-5; 7 bases are a match to TRBD1. Germline values: CDR1 MNHNS, CDR2 SASEGT. V gave up 6 bases and J gave up 11 bases; unmatched junction bases: 22. This CDR3 has 17 amino acids. CDR3: CASRSDRADRGNQAQHF. The CDR3 DNA reads TGTGCCAGCAGGTCCGACAGGGCGGACAGAGGTAATCAAGCCCAGCATTTT.

This clonotype was seen more than once but under ten times. The chain links TRBV29-1 to TRBJ2-3; 10 bases agree with TRBD2. The germline CDR1 and CDR2 sequences are SQVTM and ANQGSEA. This CDR3 has 16 amino acids. The junction had 8 bases not matched to a gene; V was cut back by 5 bases and J by 0 bases. The CDR3: CSVHTSGLASTDTQYF. The CDR3, as DNA: TGCAGCGTTCATACCTCGGGACTAGCGAGCACAGATACGCAGTATTTT.

This clonotype was recorded at least ten times. The chain recombines TRBV2 with TRBJ2-3; tentative D call: TRBD2 (5 bases). The CDR3 is made up of 16 amino acids. Germline-derived CDR1 and CDR2 are SNHLY and FYNNEI. Trimming pared 7 bases from V and 2 bases from J, leaving 19 bases between. CDR3: CASITNSRRVTDTQYF. In DNA form, the CDR3 reads TGTGCCAGCATTACAAACAGTAGGCGGGTCACAGATACGCAGTATTTT.

As for this clonotype: Only one base separates this from a far larger clonotype, so it likely reflects a read error. The CDR3 does not end in the conserved phenylalanine or tryptophan, so this is likely a read error. The V and J genes are TRBV11-3 and TRBJ2-7; maybe TRBD1 (5 bases). Germline CDR1 reads SGHNT; CDR2 reads YENEEA. Trimming took off 3 bases at V and 6 bases at J, with 15 bases between the two ends. The CDR3 loop spans 14 amino acids. In nucleotides, the CDR3 is TGTGCCAGCAGCTTCCAGGGTCGTGGAACCGAGCAGTACTTG. It yields the protein CASSFQGRGTEQYL.